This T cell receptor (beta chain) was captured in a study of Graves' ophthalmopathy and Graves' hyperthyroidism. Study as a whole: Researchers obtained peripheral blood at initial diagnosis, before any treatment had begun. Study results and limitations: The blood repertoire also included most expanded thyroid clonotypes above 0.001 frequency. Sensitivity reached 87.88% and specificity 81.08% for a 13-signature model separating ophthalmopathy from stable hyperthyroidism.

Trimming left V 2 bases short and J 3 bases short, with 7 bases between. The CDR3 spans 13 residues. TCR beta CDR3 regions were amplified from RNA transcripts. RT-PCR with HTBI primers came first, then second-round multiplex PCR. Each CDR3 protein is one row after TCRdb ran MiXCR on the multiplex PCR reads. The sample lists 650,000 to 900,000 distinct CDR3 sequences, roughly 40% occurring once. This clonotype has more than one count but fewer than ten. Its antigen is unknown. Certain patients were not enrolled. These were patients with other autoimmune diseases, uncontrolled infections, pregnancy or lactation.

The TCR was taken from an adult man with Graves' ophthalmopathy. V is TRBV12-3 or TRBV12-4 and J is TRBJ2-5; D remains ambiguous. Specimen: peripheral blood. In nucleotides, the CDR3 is TGTGCCAGCAGTTTACGGTTGGAAGAGACCCAGTACTTC. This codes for CASSLRLEETQYF.